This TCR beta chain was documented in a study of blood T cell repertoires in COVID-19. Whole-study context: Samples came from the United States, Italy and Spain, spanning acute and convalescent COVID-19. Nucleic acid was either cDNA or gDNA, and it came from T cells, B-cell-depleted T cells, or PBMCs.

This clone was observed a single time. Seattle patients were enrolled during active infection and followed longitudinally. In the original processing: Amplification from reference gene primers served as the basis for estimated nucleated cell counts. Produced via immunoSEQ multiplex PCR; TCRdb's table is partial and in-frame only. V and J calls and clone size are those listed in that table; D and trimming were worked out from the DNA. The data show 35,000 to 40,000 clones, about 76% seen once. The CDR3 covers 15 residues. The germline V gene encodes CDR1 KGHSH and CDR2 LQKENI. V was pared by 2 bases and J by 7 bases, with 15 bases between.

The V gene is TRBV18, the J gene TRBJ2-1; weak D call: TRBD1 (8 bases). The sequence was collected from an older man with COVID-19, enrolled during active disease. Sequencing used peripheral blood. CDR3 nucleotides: TGTGCCAGCTCACCAAGTGGACAGGGAGGGAATGAGCAGTTCTTC. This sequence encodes CASSPSGQGGNEQFF.